This entry features one TCR beta chain sequence. This specimen comes from a study of blood T cell repertoires in COVID-19. Study context: Whether acute or convalescent, the COVID-19 samples came from the United States, Italy and Spain. T cells, B-cell-depleted T cells, or PBMCs provided the cDNA or gDNA that served as material.

V lost 8 bases and J lost 2; bases outside the gene matches: 3. Germline lookup yields CDR1 LNHDA and CDR2 SQIVND (reference sequence). The CDR3 loop spans 12 amino acids. Sequencing used immunoSEQ multiplex PCR; TCRdb keeps in-frame clones, though not all of them. The data show about 260,000 clones, with around 87% seen just once and over 1.2% held by the top ten. The chain links TRBV19 to TRBJ2-7; 7 nucleotides align to TRBD1. This TCR derives from a woman aged 40-49 years who had recovered from COVID-19. The sequenced sample was peripheral blood. CDR3 region: CASGDRAYEQYF. CDR3 in DNA: TGTGCCAGTGGGGACAGAGCCTACGAGCAGTACTTC.